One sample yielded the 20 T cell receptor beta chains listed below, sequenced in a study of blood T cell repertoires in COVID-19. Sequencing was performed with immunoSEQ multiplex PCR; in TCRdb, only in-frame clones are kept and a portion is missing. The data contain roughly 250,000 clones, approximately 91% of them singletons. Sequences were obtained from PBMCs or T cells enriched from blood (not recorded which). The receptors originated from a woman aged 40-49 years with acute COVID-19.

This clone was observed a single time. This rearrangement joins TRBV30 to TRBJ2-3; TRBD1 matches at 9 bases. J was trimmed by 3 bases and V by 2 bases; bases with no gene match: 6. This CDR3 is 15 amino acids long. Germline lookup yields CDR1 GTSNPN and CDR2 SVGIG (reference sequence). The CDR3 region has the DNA TGTGCCTGGAGTCCCGGACAGGGGAGGACAGATACGCAGTATTTT. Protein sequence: CAWSPGQGRTDTQYF.

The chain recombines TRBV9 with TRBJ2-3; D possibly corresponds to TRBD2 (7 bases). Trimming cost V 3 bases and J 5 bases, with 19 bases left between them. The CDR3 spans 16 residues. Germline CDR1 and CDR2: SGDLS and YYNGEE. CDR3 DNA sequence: TGTGCCAGCAGCGCACAGGGTCGGGGAGGGGGAGATACGCAGTATTTT. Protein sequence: CASSAQGRGGGDTQYF.

The CDR3 nucleotides read TGCGCCAGCAGCACGGGACAGGACTCCTACAATGAGCAGTTCTTC. It codes for CASSTGQDSYNEQFF. The chain is built from TRBV5-1 and TRBJ2-1, with 8 bases identical to TRBD1. CDR1 is SGHRS, CDR2 YFSETQ, per germline. With V trimmed by 4 bases and J by 0 bases, 3 bases remained unmatched. The CDR3 contains 15 residues.

This CDR3 is CASSVGGVFSDTQYF. The CDR3 coding sequence is TGTGCCAGCAGCGTAGGCGGGGTTTTTTCAGATACGCAGTATTTT. The chain recombines TRBV9 with TRBJ2-3, with D perhaps matching TRBD2 (6 bases). V was clipped by 0 bases and J by 4 bases, with 12 bases between them. Germline loops: CDR1 SGDLS, CDR2 YYNGEE. This CDR3 has 15 amino acids.

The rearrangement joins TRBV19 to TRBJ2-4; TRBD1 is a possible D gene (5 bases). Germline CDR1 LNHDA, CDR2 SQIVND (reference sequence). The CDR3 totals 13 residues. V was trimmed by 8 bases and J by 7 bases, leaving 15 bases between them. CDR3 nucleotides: TGTGCCAGTTTGGAGCAGGGTGCTAACATTCAGTACTTC. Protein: CASLEQGANIQYF.

The CDR3 bases are TGTGCCAGCAGCTTAGACAACAGCGGGCCGACGGTGACCCAGTACTTC. It specifies CASSLDNSGPTVTQYF. The V call is TRBV11-2, the J call TRBJ2-5; D is perhaps TRBD2 (6 bases). V was cut by 0 bases and J by 7 bases, with 18 bases left in between. The V gene's germline CDR1 is SGHAT and CDR2 FQNNGV. CDR3 size: 16 residues.

For the CDR3, the DNA is TGCGCCAGCAGCTTGGGTGCGGGGGAAGTAGAGCCCCAGCATTTT. Translating gives CASSLGAGEVEPQHF. V usage is TRBV5-1 and J usage is TRBJ1-5; tentatively, D is TRBD1 (5 bases). The CDR3 is 15 residues long. Germline-derived CDR1 and CDR2 are SGHRS and YFSETQ. V was trimmed by 0 bases and J by 8 bases, leaving 15 bases between them.

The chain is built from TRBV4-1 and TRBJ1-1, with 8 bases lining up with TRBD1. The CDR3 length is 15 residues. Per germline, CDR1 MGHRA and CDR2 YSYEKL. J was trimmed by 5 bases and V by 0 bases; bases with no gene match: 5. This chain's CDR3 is CASSQDQGARTEAFF. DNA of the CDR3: TGCGCCAGCAGCCAAGATCAGGGGGCGCGAACTGAAGCTTTCTTT.

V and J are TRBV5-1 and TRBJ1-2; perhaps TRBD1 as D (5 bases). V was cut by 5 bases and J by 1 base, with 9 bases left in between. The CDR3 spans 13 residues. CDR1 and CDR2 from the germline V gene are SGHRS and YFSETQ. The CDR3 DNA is TGCGCCAGCAGTCAGGGTTTTAACTATGGCTACACCTTC. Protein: CASSQGFNYGYTF.

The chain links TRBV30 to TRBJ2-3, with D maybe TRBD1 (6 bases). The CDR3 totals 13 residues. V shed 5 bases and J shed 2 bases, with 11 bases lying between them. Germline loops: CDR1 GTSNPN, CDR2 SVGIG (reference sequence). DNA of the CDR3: TGTGCCTGGTCCACAGGGAACACAGATACGCAGTATTTT. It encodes CAWSTGNTDTQYF.

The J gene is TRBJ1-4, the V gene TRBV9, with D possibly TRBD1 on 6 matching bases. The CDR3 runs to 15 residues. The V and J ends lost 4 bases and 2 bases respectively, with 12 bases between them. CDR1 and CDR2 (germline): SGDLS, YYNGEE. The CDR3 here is CASSRSGETNEKLFF. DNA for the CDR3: TGTGCCAGCAGCAGATCAGGGGAGACTAATGAAAAACTGTTTTTT.

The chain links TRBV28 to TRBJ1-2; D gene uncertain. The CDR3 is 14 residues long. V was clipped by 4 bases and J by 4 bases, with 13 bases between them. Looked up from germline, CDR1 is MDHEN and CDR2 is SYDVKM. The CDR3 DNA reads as TGTGCCAGCAGTTATTCTCAGGTTTCCTATGGCTACACCTTC. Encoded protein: CASSYSQVSYGYTF.

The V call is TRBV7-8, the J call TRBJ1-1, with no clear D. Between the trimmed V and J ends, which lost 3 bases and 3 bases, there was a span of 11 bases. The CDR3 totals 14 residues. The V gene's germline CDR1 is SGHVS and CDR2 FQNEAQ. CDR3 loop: CASSFSTGYTEAFF. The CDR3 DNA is TGTGCCAGCAGCTTTAGCACGGGGTACACTGAAGCTTTCTTT.

The DNA of the CDR3 is TGTGCCAGCAGTTACGGGGGAGGGGGACGTCGGGGTGTGTACTTC. Amino acids: CASSYGGGGRRGVYF. The chain employs TRBV6-5 and TRBJ2-7; D might be TRBD2 (7 bases). With 2 bases removed from V and 12 bases from J, the gap between germline ends came to 23 bases. CDR1 MNHEY and CDR2 SVGAGI come from the germline V gene. The CDR3 loop spans 15 amino acids.

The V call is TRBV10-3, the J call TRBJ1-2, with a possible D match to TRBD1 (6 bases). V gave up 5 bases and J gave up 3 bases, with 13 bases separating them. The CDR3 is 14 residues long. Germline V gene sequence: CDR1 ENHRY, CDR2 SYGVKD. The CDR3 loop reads CAISLVGGYYGYTF. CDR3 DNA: TGTGCCATCAGTTTGGTTGGGGGCTACTATGGCTACACCTTC.

Here the CDR3 DNA reads TGTGCCAGCAATCCGGGACTAGTCGGCGAGCAGTACTTC. It translates to CASNPGLVGEQYF. The chain combines TRBV12-3 or TRBV12-4 with TRBJ2-7, with TRBD2 identical over 8 bases. The CDR3 sequence is 13 residues long. V was pared by 7 bases and J by 6 bases, with 8 bases of the junction left unmatched.

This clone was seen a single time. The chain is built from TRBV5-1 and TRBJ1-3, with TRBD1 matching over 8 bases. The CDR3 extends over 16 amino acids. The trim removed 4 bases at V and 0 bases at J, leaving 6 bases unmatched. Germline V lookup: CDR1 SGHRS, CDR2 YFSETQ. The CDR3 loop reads CASSVRQGLSGNTIYF. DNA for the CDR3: TGCGCCAGCAGCGTGAGACAGGGGCTCTCTGGAAACACCATATATTTT.

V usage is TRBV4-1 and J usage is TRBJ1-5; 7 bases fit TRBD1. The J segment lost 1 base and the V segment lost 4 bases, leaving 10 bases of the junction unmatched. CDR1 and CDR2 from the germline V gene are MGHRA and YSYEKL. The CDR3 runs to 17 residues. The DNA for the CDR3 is TGCGCCAGCAGCCTATTATGGGACAGAATAAGCAATCAGCCCCAGCATTTT. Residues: CASSLLWDRISNQPQHF.

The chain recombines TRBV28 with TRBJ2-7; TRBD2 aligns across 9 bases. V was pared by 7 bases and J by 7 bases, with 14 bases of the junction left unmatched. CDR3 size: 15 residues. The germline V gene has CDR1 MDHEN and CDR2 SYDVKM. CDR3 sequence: CASTSLGGRAGEQYF. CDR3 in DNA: TGTGCCAGCACTTCCCTGGGCGGGAGGGCCGGTGAGCAGTACTTC.

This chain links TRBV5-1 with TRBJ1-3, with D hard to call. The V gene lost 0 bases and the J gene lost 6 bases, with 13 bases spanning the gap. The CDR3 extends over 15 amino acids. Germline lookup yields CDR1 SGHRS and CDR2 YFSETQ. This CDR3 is CASSLDGLAANTIYF. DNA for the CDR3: TGCGCCAGCAGCTTGGATGGCCTGGCGGCAAACACCATATATTTT.